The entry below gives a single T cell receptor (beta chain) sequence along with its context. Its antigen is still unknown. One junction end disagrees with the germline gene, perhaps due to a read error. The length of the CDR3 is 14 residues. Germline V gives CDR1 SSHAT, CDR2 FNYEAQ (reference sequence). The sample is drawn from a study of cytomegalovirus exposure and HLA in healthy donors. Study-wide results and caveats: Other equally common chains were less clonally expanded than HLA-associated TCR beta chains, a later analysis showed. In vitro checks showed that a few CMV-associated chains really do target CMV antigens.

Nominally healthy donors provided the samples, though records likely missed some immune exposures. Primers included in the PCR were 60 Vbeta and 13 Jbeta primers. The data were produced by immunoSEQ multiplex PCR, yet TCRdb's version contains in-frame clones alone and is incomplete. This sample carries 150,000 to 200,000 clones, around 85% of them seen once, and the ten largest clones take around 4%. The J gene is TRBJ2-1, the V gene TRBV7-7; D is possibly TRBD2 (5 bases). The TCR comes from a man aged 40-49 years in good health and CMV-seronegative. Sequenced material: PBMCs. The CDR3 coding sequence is TGTGCTAGCAGCCTATCCCCCCTAGCTGATGAACAGTTCTTC. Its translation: CASSLSPLADEQFF. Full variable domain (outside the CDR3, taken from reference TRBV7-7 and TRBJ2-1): GAGVSQSPRYKVTKRGQDVTLRCDPISSHATLYWYQQALGQGPEFLTYFNYEAQPDKSGLPSDRFSAERPEGSISTLTIQRTEQRDSAMYRCASSLSPLADEQFFGPGTRLTVL.